The 27 T cell receptor beta chains below come from one sample, sequenced in a study of T cells after posttransplantation cyclophosphamide. Assay: immunoSEQ multiplex PCR; the TCRdb copy retains only in-frame clones and omits some. The table shows about 21,000 clones, with around 86% occurring only once. Control samples came 1 year after myeloablative marrow transplants with methotrexate plus calcineurin inhibitor. Sequenced here: PBMCs, sampled around 53 weeks after allogeneic stem cell transplant with calcineurin inhibitor and methotrexate. These receptors all stem from a female patient in her thirties or forties who received an allogeneic stem cell transplant from an unrelated donor, was CMV-positive, and had acute and chronic GVHD. Certain T cells may be donor cells from the graft.

The gene calls are TRBV13 and TRBJ2-3; TRBD2 agrees at 8 bases. The CDR3 is 16 residues long. CDR1 PRHDT and CDR2 FYEKMQ come from the germline V gene (reference sequence). V trimming: 1 base; J trimming: 5 bases; junction bases outside the gene matches: 8. Here the CDR3 DNA reads TGTGCCAGCAGCTTAGAGGGGACTAGAAGTAGAGATACGCAGTATTTT. Its protein product is CASSLEGTRSRDTQYF.

The rearrangement joins TRBV9 to TRBJ2-1, with 13 bases identical to TRBD2. The CDR3 loop spans 15 amino acids. The germline V gene encodes CDR1 SGDLS and CDR2 YYNGEE. V dropped 0 bases and J dropped 9; count of bases not matched to a gene: 3. CDR3 protein: CASSVGLAGGIEQFF. DNA of the CDR3: TGTGCCAGCAGCGTAGGACTAGCGGGAGGCATTGAGCAGTTCTTC.

Notes on this clone: The germline gene is not matched at one end of the junction; a read error may be the cause. The rearrangement joins TRBV6-5 to TRBJ1-1; a weak D match, TRBD1 (6 bases). Germline CDR1 is MNHEY and CDR2 is SVGAGI. The CDR3 is 15 residues long. CDR3 DNA: TGTGCCAGCAGTGACTCAGGGGTAGGGAACACTGAAGCTTTCTTT. This encodes CASSDSGVGNTEAFF.

This clone came up once. This chain links TRBV30 with TRBJ2-7, with unresolved D. Trimming removed 2 bases at V and 2 bases at J, with 7 bases between. Germline loops: CDR1 GTSNPN, CDR2 SVGIG (reference sequence). The CDR3 runs 12 residues. The CDR3 sequence: CAWSRLPYEQYF. The DNA for the CDR3 is TGTGCCTGGAGTCGACTTCCCTACGAGCAGTACTTC.

The chain is built from TRBV13 and TRBJ2-3, with D tentatively TRBD1 (5 bases). The CDR3 is 14 amino acids. Trimming pared 5 bases from V and 3 bases from J, leaving 12 bases between. The V gene's germline CDR1 is PRHDT and CDR2 FYEKMQ (reference sequence). The CDR3 reads CASSPGRVTDTQYF. The CDR3, as DNA: TGTGCCAGCAGCCCGGGCAGGGTAACAGATACGCAGTATTTT.

The chain recombines TRBV19 with TRBJ1-5; D is possibly TRBD1 (6 bases). Trimming took 5 bases from V and 4 from J, leaving 15 bases between them. Germline CDR1 is LNHDA and CDR2 is SQIVND (reference sequence). The CDR3 contains 15 residues. The DNA for the CDR3 is TGTGCCAGTAGTTTACCGGGACACGGAAATCAGCCCCAGCATTTT. Protein product: CASSLPGHGNQPQHF.

The chain uses TRBV2 and TRBJ2-1, with TRBD2 identical over 12 bases. The germline CDR1 and CDR2 sequences are SNHLY and FYNNEI. With 1 base clipped from V and 6 bases from J, the junction kept 13 bases outside the gene matches. There are 19 residues in the CDR3. CDR3 residues: CASSEVGLAGGPVVNEQFF. Written as DNA, the CDR3 is TGTGCCAGCAGTGAAGTGGGCCTAGCGGGGGGGCCGGTGGTCAATGAGCAGTTCTTC.

The rearrangement joins TRBV30 to TRBJ2-1, with 14 bases identical to TRBD2. This CDR3 comprises 15 residues. Trimming at V came to 5 bases and at J to 4 bases, leaving 4 bases not matched to a gene. Germline V gives CDR1 GTSNPN, CDR2 SVGIG (reference sequence). The DNA for the CDR3 is TGTGCCTGGGCTCGGACTAGCGGGGGGTACAATGAGCAGTTCTTC. It specifies CAWARTSGGYNEQFF.

This clone was observed once. The chain combines TRBV6-1 with TRBJ1-1; 11 positions match TRBD1. This CDR3 contains 15 residues. Germline V gene data show CDR1 as MNHNS and CDR2 as SASEGT. With V trimmed by 6 bases and J by 5 bases, 8 bases remained unmatched. CDR3 in amino acids: CASRPSGTGGTEAFF. CDR3 sequence (DNA): TGTGCCAGCAGGCCTTCCGGGACAGGGGGAACTGAAGCTTTCTTT.

The chain recombines TRBV5-1 with TRBJ2-3, with 15 bases identical to TRBD2. The germline V gene encodes CDR1 SGHRS and CDR2 YFSETQ. Trimming removed 1 base from V and 3 bases from J; junction bases left unmatched: 9. The CDR3 spans 19 residues. The CDR3 protein is CASSLLVGLAGGATDTQYF. CDR3 coding DNA: TGCGCCAGCAGCTTGCTGGTCGGACTAGCGGGGGGGGCGACAGATACGCAGTATTTT.

The genes are TRBV19 and TRBJ1-1; D uncertain. V dropped 5 bases and J dropped 3 bases, with 25 bases sitting between them. The CDR3 extends over 18 amino acids. In germline, CDR1 is LNHDA, CDR2 SQIVND (reference sequence). CDR3 region: CASSPRSPPVTRDTEAFF. The CDR3 DNA reads as TGTGCCAGTAGTCCAAGGAGCCCCCCGGTGACCCGGGACACTGAAGCTTTCTTT.

V gene TRBV4-2 combines with J gene TRBJ2-3; tentative D call: TRBD2 (6 bases). The CDR3 consists of 15 residues. Per germline, CDR1 LGHNA and CDR2 YNFKEQ. V lost 4 bases and J 4 bases, leaving 15 bases between the germline ends. CDR3 nucleotides: TGTGCCAGCAGCCGCGGCGGGGCCGAGGCAGATACGCAGTATTTT. Residues: CASSRGGAEADTQYF.

V gene TRBV5-1 combines with J gene TRBJ2-2; 9 nucleotides line up with TRBD2. The trim removed 6 bases at V and 4 bases at J, leaving 4 bases unmatched. In germline, CDR1 is SGHRS, CDR2 YFSETQ. There are 14 residues in the CDR3. The CDR3 region has the DNA TGCGCCAGCATGGCGGGGGGGACCACCGGGGAGCTGTTTTTT. It translates to CASMAGGTTGELFF.

The chain is built from TRBV5-5 and TRBJ2-4; D remains ambiguous. CDR1 is SGHKS and CDR2 is YYEKEE in the germline V gene (reference sequence). The germline V and J ends were trimmed by 3 bases and 0 bases, with 10 bases remaining between them. The CDR3 covers 15 residues. This CDR3 reads CASSSQLLAKNIQYF. CDR3 in DNA: TGTGCCAGCAGCTCACAGCTACTAGCCAAAAACATTCAGTACTTC.

This chain links TRBV7-2 with TRBJ1-3; maybe TRBD1 (6 bases). V lost 5 bases, J lost 2 bases, and 13 bases lay in between. The CDR3 extends over 15 amino acids. Germline V gene lookup returns CDR1 SGHTA and CDR2 FQGNSA. The CDR3, as DNA: TGTGCCAGCAGCCCTGCGGGGGCGGCTGGAAACACCATATATTTT. Encoded protein: CASSPAGAAGNTIYF. Based on the CDR3 plus reference TRBV7-2 and TRBJ1-3, the full variable domain is GAGVSQSPSNKVTEKGKDVELRCDPISGHTALYWYRQSLGQGLEFLIYFQGNSAPDKSGLPSDRFSAERTGGSVSTLTIQRTQQEDSAVYLCASSPAGAAGNTIYFGEGSWLTVV.

The chain is built from TRBV10-2 and TRBJ2-5, with 7 bases aligning to TRBD2. The CDR3 consists of 18 residues. The germline gives CDR1 WSHSY, CDR2 SAAADI. J was trimmed by 6 bases and V by 0 bases; bases with no gene match: 16. As DNA, the CDR3 is TGCGCCAGCAGTGAGTCGATAATGTCGACTAGCTCGGGGAAGACCCAGTACTTC. This codes for CASSESIMSTSSGKTQYF.

The J gene is TRBJ2-1, the V gene TRBV5-4, with 11 bases that match TRBD2. In germline, CDR1 is SGHNT, CDR2 YYREEE (reference sequence). V trimming: 3 bases; J trimming: 5 bases; junction bases outside the gene matches: 4. The CDR3 is made up of 15 amino acids. In DNA form, the CDR3 reads TGTGCCAGCAGCTCTGGGACTAGCGGTAACAATGAGCAGTTCTTC. Amino acid sequence: CASSSGTSGNNEQFF.

This clone was seen more than once but under ten times. The J gene is TRBJ1-2, the V gene TRBV19; D remains ambiguous. CDR3 length: 14 residues. From germline, CDR1 is LNHDA and CDR2 SQIVND (reference sequence). V was pared by 6 bases and J by 1 base, with 12 bases between. CDR3 sequence (DNA): TGTGCCAGTAGCCTCCAACCAGATAACTATGGCTACACCTTC. Translating gives CASSLQPDNYGYTF.

The V call is TRBV11-2, the J call TRBJ2-3; 9 bases map to TRBD2. Trimming took 2 bases from V and 4 from J; bases not matched to a gene: 7. The CDR3 length is 16 residues. Germline assignment: CDR1 SGHAT and CDR2 FQNNGV. The CDR3 coding sequence is TGTGCCAGCAGCTTACTTGGGGCGGGGGGGCCAGATACGCAGTATTTT. It encodes CASSLLGAGGPDTQYF.

The chain's CDR3 is CASAWRVSTGELFF. The CDR3 DNA is TGCGCCAGCGCGTGGAGGGTGAGCACCGGGGAGCTGTTTTTT. The chain carries TRBV4-1 and TRBJ2-2; the D gene is possibly TRBD2 (6 bases). CDR1 is MGHRA, CDR2 YSYEKL, per germline. With 8 bases removed from V and 4 bases from J, the gap between germline ends came to 14 bases. The CDR3 covers 14 residues.

J is TRBJ1-2 and V is TRBV4-3; the D gene is possibly TRBD1 (6 bases). The length of the CDR3 is 18 residues. From germline, CDR1 is LGHNA and CDR2 YSLEER. V was cut by 0 bases and J by 2 bases, with 19 bases left in between. The CDR3 region has the DNA TGCGCCAGCAGCCAAGATTTGGGGAGGGGGATTCCCAACTATGGCTACACCTTC. Translated, it gives CASSQDLGRGIPNYGYTF.

The chain couples TRBV6-5 to TRBJ2-1; tentative D call: TRBD2 (6 bases). Germline CDR1 reads MNHEY; CDR2 reads SVGAGI. The ends were cut back, 5 bases at V and 2 bases at J, with 10 bases in the middle. The CDR3 is 14 amino acids. The chain's CDR3 is CASSVEGPYNEQFF. CDR3 DNA sequence: TGTGCCAGCAGTGTGGAGGGCCCCTACAATGAGCAGTTCTTC.

The rearrangement uses TRBV19 and TRBJ1-1; no clear D gene. The CDR3 loop spans 15 amino acids. The V end was cut by 7 bases, the J end by 4 bases, with 19 bases between. Germline CDR1 reads LNHDA; CDR2 reads SQIVND (reference sequence). The CDR3 region is CASTPSLSSGTEAFF. For the CDR3, the DNA is TGTGCCAGTACCCCCTCCTTATCCTCGGGCACTGAAGCTTTCTTT.

V is TRBV15 and J is TRBJ2-1; the D is unclear. Trimming removed 2 bases at V and 0 bases at J, with 8 bases between. Looked up from germline, CDR1 is LNHNV and CDR2 is YYDKDF (reference sequence). The CDR3 is 15 residues long. CDR3 coding DNA: TGTGCCACCAGCAGAACTGAGAGCTCCTACAATGAGCAGTTCTTC. Residues: CATSRTESSYNEQFF.

The chain uses TRBV27 and TRBJ1-1, with D maybe TRBD1 (6 bases). In germline, CDR1 is MNHEY, CDR2 SMNVEV (reference sequence). V shed 4 bases and J shed 12 bases, with 15 bases lying between them. This CDR3 comprises 12 residues. The CDR3 bases are TGTGCCAGCAGTTGGTCGGGACAACGACCTTTCTTT. Protein: CASSWSGQRPFF.

Written as DNA, the CDR3 is TGTGCCAGCCTCGGGAGGCAGACAGATACGCAGTATTTT. Its translation is CASLGRQTDTQYF. The rearrangement joins TRBV5-8 to TRBJ2-3; TRBD2 agrees at 7 bases. Germline values: CDR1 SGHTS, CDR2 YDEGEE. V was clipped by 7 bases and J by 3 bases; unmatched bases: 5. There are 13 residues in the CDR3.

The V call is TRBV30, the J call TRBJ2-6; perhaps TRBD1 as D (7 bases). The germline V gene has CDR1 GTSNPN and CDR2 SVGIG (reference sequence). The CDR3 spans 18 residues. V was pared by 7 bases and J by 0 bases, with 22 bases between. For the CDR3, the DNA is TGTGCCTCCCAAGGAGGGGACAGCACCCTCTCTGGGGCCAACGTCCTGACTTTC. This sequence encodes CASQGGDSTLSGANVLTF.